The following is a TCR beta chain sequence with its context. Authors' processing steps: Junction-only immunoSEQ data arrived without quality scores, meaning filtering differed. The data were produced by immunoSEQ multiplex PCR, yet TCRdb's version contains in-frame clones alone and is incomplete. V, J and clone size are those of that table, while D and trimming were read from the DNA. The sample has fewer than 650,000 clones, roughly 79% seen once. This sample is drawn from a study of shared clonotypes between healthy human individuals. The V end lost 2 bases, the J end lost 6 bases, and 10 bases lay between the germline ends. The CDR3 length is 13 residues. The germline V gene encodes CDR1 MDHEN and CDR2 SYDVKM.

Sequencing was done on a sample of PBMCs. The clonotype originates from a woman between 40 and 55 years old in good health. Some clones in this sample may be carry-over from other donors' samples. V and J are TRBV28 and TRBJ1-2; D is possibly TRBD1 (5 bases). CDR3 protein: CASSLRQLNGYTF. The CDR3 bases are TGTGCCAGCAGTTTAAGACAGCTTAATGGCTACACCTTC.